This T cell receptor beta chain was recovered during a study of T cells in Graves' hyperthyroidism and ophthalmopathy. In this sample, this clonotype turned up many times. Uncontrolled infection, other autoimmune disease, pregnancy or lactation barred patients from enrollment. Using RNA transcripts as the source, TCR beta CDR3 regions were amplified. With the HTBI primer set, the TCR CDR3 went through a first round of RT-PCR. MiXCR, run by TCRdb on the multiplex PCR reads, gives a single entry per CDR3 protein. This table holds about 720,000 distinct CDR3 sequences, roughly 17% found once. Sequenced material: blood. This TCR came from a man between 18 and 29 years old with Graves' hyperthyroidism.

The CDR3 sequence is CASSETVGASYNEQFF. CDR3 nucleotides: TGTGCCAGCAGTGAGACGGTAGGCGCATCCTACAATGAGCAGTTCTTC. V is TRBV28 and J is TRBJ2-1; no clear D. CDR1 and CDR2 (germline): MDHEN, SYDVKM. CDR3 length: 16 residues. The V end lost 5 bases, the J end lost 1 base, and 15 bases lay between the germline ends.